These 13 T cell receptor beta chains originate from one sample sequenced in a study of blood T cell repertoires in COVID-19. Repertoires were generated with immunoSEQ multiplex PCR, while TCRdb's copy carries only in-frame clones and drops some. Of a few hundred thousand clones in the sample, approximately 88% were seen once. The material sequenced was PBMCs or T cells enriched from blood (not recorded which). These TCRs come from a man between 18 and 29 years old with acute COVID-19.

V gene TRBV7-2 combines with J gene TRBJ1-5; tentative D call: TRBD1 (6 bases). V was shortened by 1 base and J by 4 bases, with 14 bases between the two germline ends. Germline V gives CDR1 SGHTA, CDR2 FQGNSA. The CDR3 runs 16 residues. CDR3 coding DNA: TGTGCCAGCAGCTTAGAAGCAGGGGCCCTAAATCAGCCCCAGCATTTT. Translation gives CASSLEAGALNQPQHF.

The chain recombines TRBV3-1 (or the pseudogene TRBV3-2) with TRBJ1-5; unclear D gene. Trimming removed 2 bases at V and 1 base at J, with 9 bases between. Germline CDR1 and CDR2: LGHDT and YNNKEL (reference sequence). The length of the CDR3 is 15 residues. The CDR3 sequence is CASSQSGQSNQPQHF. Written as DNA, the CDR3 is TGTGCCAGCAGCCAAAGCGGGCAGAGCAATCAGCCCCAGCATTTT.

The chain joins TRBV6-5 to TRBJ2-5; a weak D match, TRBD2 (6 bases). The V gene's germline CDR1 is MNHEY and CDR2 SVGAGI. Trimming removed 5 bases from V and 2 bases from J, with 12 bases in between. There are 14 residues in the CDR3. The chain's CDR3 is CASSLSGGQETQYF. CDR3 nucleotide sequence: TGTGCCAGCAGTCTCTCCGGAGGGCAAGAGACCCAGTACTTC.

The J gene is TRBJ1-3, the V gene TRBV11-2; D may be TRBD1 (6 bases). Germline V gives CDR1 SGHAT, CDR2 FQNNGV. The length of the CDR3 is 15 residues. Trimming pared 5 bases from V and 7 bases from J, leaving 18 bases between. The CDR3 loop is CASSDSSRGSNTIYF. The CDR3 nucleotides are TGTGCCAGCAGCGACTCTTCCAGGGGCAGTAACACCATATATTTT.

The V gene is TRBV9, the J gene TRBJ2-1, with D tentatively TRBD2 (6 bases). This CDR3 comprises 14 residues. The V gene's germline CDR1 is SGDLS and CDR2 YYNGEE. The V gene lost 6 bases and the J gene lost 4 bases, with 14 bases spanning the gap. CDR3 residues: CASTGTSHYNEQFF. For the CDR3, the DNA is TGTGCCAGCACCGGGACTTCCCATTACAATGAGCAGTTCTTC. Together with reference TRBV9 and TRBJ2-1, the CDR3 gives the full variable domain: DSGVTQTPKHLITATGQRVTLRCSPRSGDLSVYWYQQSLDQGLQFLIQYYNGEERAKGNILERFSAQQFPDLHSELNLSSLELGDSALYFCASTGTSHYNEQFFGPGTRLTVL.

J is TRBJ1-2 and V is TRBV4-1; D is perhaps TRBD1 (5 bases). The CDR3 is 16 amino acids. The germline V gene encodes CDR1 MGHRA and CDR2 YSYEKL. V lost 2 bases to trimming and J lost 7 bases, with 20 bases between them. As DNA, the CDR3 is TGCGCCAGCAGCCAACCCGGCGCGGGACGGGACCGTGGCTACACCTTC. Encoded protein: CASSQPGAGRDRGYTF.

The chain couples TRBV27 to TRBJ1-5; 9 nucleotides line up with TRBD1. Germline trimming cut 4 bases from V and 6 bases from J; bases unmatched to any gene: 4. Germline lookup yields CDR1 MNHEY and CDR2 SMNVEV (reference sequence). The CDR3 spans 14 residues. CDR3 protein: CASSSGQGTQPQHF. CDR3 nucleotides: TGTGCCAGCAGTTCAGGACAGGGGACTCAGCCCCAGCATTTT.

V is TRBV3-1 (or the pseudogene TRBV3-2) and J is TRBJ1-6, with D possibly matching TRBD1 (6 bases). This CDR3 has 16 residues. Germline loops: CDR1 LGHDT, CDR2 YNNKEL (reference sequence). V dropped 6 bases and J dropped 0 bases, with 12 bases sitting between them. In DNA, the CDR3 is TGTGCCAGCAGACGAGGGGGTAGCTCCTATAATTCACCCCTCCACTTT. It codes for CASRRGGSSYNSPLHF.

The chain is built from TRBV19 and TRBJ1-1; D possibly corresponds to TRBD1 (5 bases). CDR3 length: 14 amino acids. The V and J ends lost 6 bases and 4 bases respectively, with 15 bases between them. Germline V gene sequence: CDR1 LNHDA, CDR2 SQIVND (reference sequence). CDR3 amino acids: CASSHSGGFTEAFF. CDR3 bases: TGTGCCAGTAGCCATTCGGGGGGATTCACTGAAGCTTTCTTT.

A few counts support this clone. The chain uses TRBV7-3 and TRBJ2-7; no reliable D call. The CDR3 has 14 amino acids. Trimming shortened V by 0 bases and J by 6 bases, and 12 bases separated the two germline ends. Germline V CDR1 and CDR2: SGHTA, FQGTGA. The CDR3 region has the DNA TGTGCCAGCAGCTTAACTGGCATCGGCGGCGAGCAGTACTTC. This encodes CASSLTGIGGEQYF.

This sequence joins TRBV28 and TRBJ2-3, with 8 bases that match TRBD2. This CDR3 region has 18 residues. V shed 4 bases, J shed 1 base, and the junction held 13 bases outside the gene matches. Germline-derived CDR1 and CDR2 are MDHEN and SYDVKM. DNA of the CDR3: TGTGCCAGCAGTTATAGGACCGACCGGGGGGGTGGCACAGATACGCAGTATTTT. Protein sequence: CASSYRTDRGGGTDTQYF.

The chain is built from TRBV7-2 and TRBJ2-5, with D hard to call. CDR1 and CDR2 from the germline V gene are SGHTA and FQGNSA. This CDR3 comprises 15 residues. V gave up 3 bases and J gave up 3 bases, with 14 bases separating them. The CDR3: CASSLVIGAEETQYF. CDR3 coding DNA: TGTGCCAGCAGCTTGGTGATAGGTGCGGAAGAGACCCAGTACTTC.

There are a few counts of this clone. This chain links TRBV18 with TRBJ1-2; TRBD1 matches at 7 bases. Germline V CDR1 and CDR2: KGHSH, LQKENI. The CDR3 spans 13 residues. J was trimmed by 8 bases and V by 6 bases; bases with no gene match: 9. The CDR3 reads CASSQFDRDGYTF. DNA of the CDR3: TGTGCCAGCTCGCAATTCGACAGGGACGGCTACACCTTC.